This T cell receptor (beta chain) was identified in a study of cytomegalovirus exposure and HLA in healthy donors. Germline V gene data show CDR1 as SNHLY and CDR2 as FYNNEI. V dropped 6 bases and J dropped 7; count of bases not matched to a gene: 5. The CDR3 sequence is 12 residues long. The PCR used 60 Vbeta and 13 Jbeta primers. Some clones are missing from TCRdb's copy, which holds only in-frame ones; the method was immunoSEQ multiplex PCR. Found here are fewer than 150,000 clones, 70% to 75% of them singletons; the top ten hold around 14%. This chain links TRBV2 with TRBJ1-2; 7 bases are a match to TRBD1. Sequencing used PBMCs. The sequence was collected from a human donor in good health. CDR3: CASSDRAAGYTF. CDR3 in DNA: TGTGCCAGCAGCGACAGGGCGGCTGGCTACACCTTC.